The sequence of this TCR beta chain was determined in a study of shared clonotypes between healthy human individuals. As to this clone: Within the sample, other DNA sequences also encode this same CDR3.

The germline CDR1 and CDR2 sequences are MGHDK and SYGVNS. V shed 3 bases and J shed 2 bases, with 10 bases lying between them. CDR3 length: 14 residues. The method was immunoSEQ multiplex PCR; TCRdb's version includes in-frame clones alone and lacks a portion of them. The sample yields hundreds of thousands of clones, more than 70% seen once. The specimen was memory CD4+ T cells sorted from blood. Specified subset: CD45RA-negative fraction. This sequence joins TRBV25-1 and TRBJ1-2; tentative D call: TRBD1 (6 bases). This sequence was found in a woman in her 30s in good health. The CDR3 nucleotides are TGTGCCAGCAGTGAGCCCGGGACAAACTATGGCTACACCTTC. This sequence encodes CASSEPGTNYGYTF.